Listed below are T cell receptor beta chains from one sample, sequenced in a study of tumor-infiltrating lymphocytes in localized non-small cell lung cancer. Clones were read by immunoSEQ multiplex PCR, and TCRdb kept only the in-frame ones, dropping some. Of about 24,000 clones listed, around 64% are singletons. Sample: lung tumor tissue. Receptor source: a human donor with non-small cell lung cancer. CDR3s include the opening cysteine and the closing phenylalanine or tryptophan. Fields, in order: J gene, clone size, V gene, D gene, CDR3 DNA, CDR3 protein. The D gene is left open where the match is weak. Clone size is given for some rows only: seen once, a few or many times, or a class if the clone is expanded.

TRBJ2-6,medium-sized,TRBV6-5,-,TGTGCCAGCAGTTACGGGGTTGCTGGGGCCAACGTCCTGACTTTC,CASSYGVAGANVLTF
TRBJ1-2,few,TRBV6-1,-,TGTGCCAGCCAAAACCCCAGGACAGTCTATGGCTACACCTTC,CASQNPRTVYGYTF
TRBJ1-4,-,TRBV28,TRBD1,TGTGCCAGCAGTTCATACGGACAGGGAAGTCATGAAAAACTGTTTTTT,CASSSYGQGSHEKLFF
TRBJ1-4,-,TRBV4-1,TRBD1,TGCGCCAGCAGCCCGACAGGGAAATTTGGGGGTACTAATGAAAAACTGTTTTTT,CASSPTGKFGGTNEKLFF
TRBJ1-2,-,TRBV19,TRBD1,TGTGCCAGTAGTGGGACAGGGGAAGTCTATGGCTACACCTTC,CASSGTGEVYGYTF
TRBJ2-5,-,TRBV2,TRBD1,TGTGCCAGCAGTGATCGCACAGGGGGCGCGGGGGAGCAGTACTTC,CASSDRTGGAGEQYF
TRBJ2-3,-,TRBV29-1,-,TGCAGCGTGCTGACATTCACAGATACGCAGTATTTT,CSVLTFTDTQYF
TRBJ2-1,-,TRBV28,-,TGTGCCAGCAGACCTTCGGATCCTGCGGCGGGTGAGCAGTTCTTC,CASRPSDPAAGEQFF
TRBJ2-7,-,TRBV5-1,-,TGCGCCAGCAGGCAGGGGGGATCCTCCTACGAGCAGTACTTC,CASRQGGSSYEQYF
TRBJ1-2,-,TRBV11-2,-,TGTGCCAGCTCTCCAGATGGGACGGGCTATGGCTACACCTTC,CASSPDGTGYGYTF
TRBJ1-2,-,TRBV6-5,-,TGTGTCAGCAGCCCCTCGGGGGAAAAGGGCTACACCTTC,CVSSPSGEKGYTF
TRBJ1-2,once,TRBV5-4,TRBD1,TGTGCCAGCAGCTTTAGGGACAGCCGCTATGGCTACACCTTC,CASSFRDSRYGYTF
TRBJ2-7,-,TRBV6-1,TRBD2,TGTGCCAGCAGTGGAGGACTAGCGGGAGAAGGGGACGAGCAGTACTTC,CASSGGLAGEGDEQYF
TRBJ2-7,-,TRBV6-1,-,TGTGCCAGCAGTGTATCAGGACACTACTACGAGCAGTACTTC,CASSVSGHYYEQYF
TRBJ1-1,-,TRBV30,-,TGTGCCTGGAGCGGGGTGAGGACTGAAGCTTTCTTT,CAWSGVRTEAFF
TRBJ2-3,-,TRBV9,-,TGTGCCAGCAGCGTAGTTGGACGGGCAGATACGCAGTATTTT,CASSVVGRADTQYF
TRBJ2-5,-,TRBV5-6,-,TGTGCCAGCAGCTCGACCGTGTCCGGGAAGACCCAGTACTTC,CASSSTVSGKTQYF